This T cell receptor beta chain was sequenced for a study of CD8 T cells in ankylosing spondylitis. TCRdb analysed the 5' RACE reads with MiXCR anew, one entry per CDR3 protein. The sample lists fewer than 250,000 distinct CDR3 sequences; roughly a tenth were seen once. This receptor was identified in a male donor with ankylosing spondylitis or in good health (not recorded which). Sequencing used blood, either unsorted or a sorted T cell fraction (not recorded which).

CDR3 in DNA: TGTGCCAGCAGCTTAGAGGGGGGGCCTACGCTTTACGAGCAGTACTTC. Translation: CASSLEGGPTLYEQYF. The rearrangement joins TRBV7-6 to TRBJ2-7; weak D call: TRBD2 (7 bases). The CDR3 length is 16 residues. Trimming cost V 1 base and J 4 bases, with 17 bases left between them. Germline CDR1 is SGHVS and CDR2 is FNYEAQ.